A single sample gave rise to the 5 T cell receptor beta chains below, sequenced in a study of blood T cells in healthy people across ages. Using a J-beta primer mix together with a sample-barcoded 5' primer, a second PCR was run for about 6 to 11 cycles. TCRdb ran MiXCR on the 5' RACE reads and lists one entry per CDR3 protein. The sample shows around 800,000 distinct CDR3 sequences, 53% of them seen only once. Sequencing was carried out using blood. These receptors came from a man older than 75 in good health.

This sequence joins TRBV7-9 and TRBJ2-5; D is uncertain. V lost 8 bases and J 1 base, leaving 20 bases between the germline ends. CDR3 length: 16 residues. CDR1 is SEHNR and CDR2 is FQNEAQ in the germline V gene (reference sequence). The CDR3 coding sequence is TGTGCCAGCGCGTTCCGAGCCGAGGCAATCCAAGAGACCCAGTACTTC. Translated, it gives CASAFRAEAIQETQYF.

The chain couples TRBV10-2 to TRBJ2-5; D is unresolved. Matching the DNA end better, TRBJ2-7 makes the J call doubtful. The germline gives CDR1 WSHSY, CDR2 SAAADI. The CDR3 has 11 amino acids. The CDR3 here is CASALVNEQYF. The CDR3 DNA reads TGCGCCAGCGCCCTCGTGAACGAGCAGTACTTC.

The chain uses TRBV12-3 or TRBV12-4 and TRBJ2-4; the D gene is possibly TRBD1 (6 bases). CDR3 length: 13 amino acids. V shed 4 bases and J shed 7 bases, with 11 bases lying between them. In nucleotides, the CDR3 is TGTGCCAGCAGTTCAGGGGCCGGGAACATTCAGTACTTC. It codes for CASSSGAGNIQYF.

The chain couples TRBV7-3 to TRBJ1-2, with D unresolved. Trimming pared 0 bases from V and 8 bases from J, leaving 13 bases between. The CDR3 is 14 amino acids. CDR1 is SGHTA and CDR2 is FQGTGA in the germline V gene. The CDR3 protein is CASSLTSQADGYTF. As DNA, the CDR3 is TGTGCCAGCAGCTTAACGAGCCAAGCTGACGGCTACACCTTC.

This clonotype was observed a few times. The gene calls are TRBV4-1 and TRBJ2-3; TRBD1 or TRBD2 may be the D gene (7 bases each). V shed 3 bases and J shed 14 bases, with 33 bases lying between them. CDR1 is MGHRA and CDR2 is YSYEKL in the germline V gene. The CDR3 covers 18 residues. The CDR3 DNA reads TGCGCCAGCAGCCAGGGAGGGACAGCCCTCGCAGAGCACAGAGACGCGTATTTT. It yields the protein CASSQGGTALAEHRDAYF.